This T cell receptor (beta chain) is from a study of immune heterogeneity within non-small cell lung tumors. TCR beta CDR3 was amplified by multiplex PCR, first round nine to ten cycles, 32 V and 13 J primers. TCRdb re-called the multiplex PCR reads through MiXCR, storing one row per CDR3 protein. The sample shows 1,500 to 2,500 distinct CDR3 sequences, more than 25% of them seen only once. With approximately 650 ng used per sample, the template was genomic DNA from bulk tumor. In surgery, several biopsies were collected from each primary tumor at widely spaced sites. Curative surgical treatment was performed in patients who had newly diagnosed, untreated non-small cell lung cancer. The sample was lung tumor tissue. These receptors were obtained from a man aged 60 to 75 with non-small cell lung cancer.

The chain uses TRBV29-1 and TRBJ2-6; TRBD1 aligns across 8 bases. The length of the CDR3 is 17 residues. V lost 7 bases and J lost 0; bases outside the gene matches: 11. Germline lookup yields CDR1 SQVTM and CDR2 ANQGSEA. The CDR3: CSASGQGTNSGANVLTF. As DNA, the CDR3 is TGCAGCGCCTCCGGACAGGGAACGAACTCTGGGGCCAACGTCCTGACTTTC. Variable domain in full (rest from reference TRBV29-1 and TRBJ2-6): SAVISQKPSRDICQRGTSLTIQCQVDSQVTMMFWYRQQPGQSLTLIATANQGSEATYESGFVIDKFPISRPNLTFSTLTVSNMSPEDSSIYLCSASGQGTNSGANVLTFGAGSRLTVL.